The sequence of this T cell receptor beta chain was determined in a study of cytomegalovirus exposure and HLA in healthy donors. Whole-study findings and limits: Several of the most significant clusters appeared, in a later analysis, to be linked to common viral pathogens. An analysis that was carried out later associated about 17,000 TCR beta sequences with HLA alleles at 0.05 false discovery rate. For most subjects, TCR beta sequences were reported to predict HLA-A and HLA-B alleles with accuracy.

Primers included in the PCR were 60 Vbeta and 13 Jbeta primers. Repertoires were generated with immunoSEQ multiplex PCR, while TCRdb's copy carries only in-frame clones and drops some. The sample gives approximately 100,000 clones, 60% to 75% of which show up once; under 2% is in the top ten. Germline assignment: CDR1 WNHNN and CDR2 SYGVQD (reference sequence). The CDR3 consists of 16 residues. The V and J ends lost 3 bases and 0 bases respectively, with 12 bases between them. This clone was observed a single time. The target antigen is unknown. The source of this sequence is a middle-aged woman in good health and CMV-seronegative. Sequenced material: PBMCs. This chain uses TRBV10-1 with TRBJ1-5; D gene uncertain. The CDR3 DNA reads TGCGCCAGCAGTGACCCAGGCGCCTATAGCAATCAGCCCCAGCATTTT. It encodes CASSDPGAYSNQPQHF.